These 8 T cell receptor beta chains originate from one sample sequenced in a study of blood T cell repertoires in COVID-19. The repertoire was sequenced with immunoSEQ multiplex PCR; TCRdb's copy has only in-frame clones and lacks some. This table holds around 120,000 clones, about 79% found once. Sequenced input: peripheral blood. The receptors shown here come from a man in his 70s with acute or convalescent COVID-19.

The rearrangement uses TRBV7-2 and TRBJ2-5, with D tentatively TRBD2 (5 bases). This CDR3 spans 15 amino acids. V was clipped by 2 bases and J by 3 bases, with 13 bases between them. Germline values: CDR1 SGHTA, CDR2 FQGNSA. The CDR3 nucleotides read TGTGCCAGCAGCTTAACGGCCGTGAGGGAAGAGACCCAGTACTTC. It yields the protein CASSLTAVREETQYF.

The V call is TRBV7-2, the J call TRBJ2-7; 7 bases fit TRBD1. The germline V gene has CDR1 SGHTA and CDR2 FQGNSA. There are 15 residues in the CDR3. V lost 2 bases, J lost 3 bases, and 7 bases stayed unmatched. The CDR3 DNA reads TGTGCCAGCAGCTTATTAGGGGGCAGGAACTACGAGCAGTACTTC. This encodes CASSLLGGRNYEQYF.

The chain links TRBV18 to TRBJ1-4; 11 nucleotides agree with TRBD1. The V gene's germline CDR1 is KGHSH and CDR2 LQKENI. Germline trimming cut 6 bases from V and 7 bases from J; bases unmatched to any gene: 7. The CDR3 is 15 residues long. The CDR3 is CASSERTGGGEKLFF. In DNA, the CDR3 is TGTGCCAGCTCGGAGAGGACAGGGGGCGGTGAAAAACTGTTTTTT.

The CDR3 loop reads CASSLIPGRDTGELFF. The DNA of the CDR3 is TGCGCCAGCAGCTTAATACCGGGTCGAGACACCGGGGAGCTGTTTTTT. This chain connects TRBV5-1 to TRBJ2-2; D ambiguous. This CDR3 contains 16 residues. The germline CDR1 and CDR2 sequences are SGHRS and YFSETQ. Trimming stripped 2 bases from V and 3 bases from J, with 14 bases between. Filled out from reference TRBV5-1 and TRBJ2-2, the complete variable domain reads KAGVTQTPRYLIKTRGQQVTLSCSPISGHRSVSWYQQTPGQGLQFLFEYFSETQRNKGNFPGRFSGRQFSNSRSEMNVSTLELGDSALYLCASSLIPGRDTGELFFGEGSRLTVL.

The rearrangement joins TRBV15 to TRBJ1-1; 7 positions agree with TRBD1. The ends lost 3 bases at V and 3 bases at J; junction bases unmatched: 7. Looked up from germline, CDR1 is LNHNV and CDR2 is YYDKDF (reference sequence). This CDR3 region has 15 residues. CDR3 bases: TGTGCCACCAGCAGGCTGGGAACAGGGGACACTGAAGCTTTCTTT. This sequence encodes CATSRLGTGDTEAFF.

This clone has more than one count but fewer than ten. This sequence joins TRBV19 and TRBJ2-3; weak D call: TRBD2 (5 bases). The germline V gene has CDR1 LNHDA and CDR2 SQIVND (reference sequence). The CDR3 runs to 16 residues. Trimming removed 3 bases from V and 3 bases from J, with 16 bases in between. The CDR3 bases are TGTGCCAGTAGTATTGCTAGCTCTTCTCAGACAGATACGCAGTATTTT. Amino acids: CASSIASSSQTDTQYF.

The CDR3 coding sequence is TGTGCCACCAGCAGAGATGCCAGGGGTCAGCCCCAGCATTTT. The encoded protein is CATSRDARGQPQHF. V usage is TRBV15 and J usage is TRBJ1-5; a weak D match, TRBD1 (6 bases). This CDR3 comprises 14 residues. Trimming left V 0 bases short and J 6 bases short, with 9 bases between. Germline values: CDR1 LNHNV, CDR2 YYDKDF (reference sequence).

The rearrangement links TRBV11-2 to TRBJ1-2, with 7 bases identical to TRBD1. V lost 6 bases and J lost 6; bases outside the gene matches: 16. Germline V gives CDR1 SGHAT, CDR2 FQNNGV. CDR3 length: 16 residues. CDR3 region: CASSPRTGPGYDGYTF. The CDR3 nucleotides are TGTGCCAGCAGTCCAAGGACAGGCCCAGGTTACGATGGCTACACCTTC.